This T cell receptor beta chain was profiled in a study of Ad26.COV2.S vaccination and SARS-CoV-2 variants. About the study: Dosing was one shot or two shots 56 days apart.

With V trimmed by 6 bases and J by 15 bases, 11 bases remained unmatched. Germline CDR1 reads MNHEY; CDR2 reads SVGEGT. The CDR3 spans 12 residues. A note on this clone: Its matching antigen is unknown.

Study-wide results and caveats: TCR breadth and depth analyses may have underestimated total T cell responses. Spike-specific TCR breadth in vaccine recipients exceeded that seen in placebo recipients.

Treatment described: approximately 18 received Ad26.COV2.S at low or high dose, single or two shots; 5 received placebo; per-sample allocation not given. Samples came from day 63 after the first vaccine or placebo injection. Vaccine was an Ad26 vector expressing Wuhan-strain SARS-CoV-2 spike. Here immunoSEQ multiplex PCR was the method, and the copy in TCRdb shows in-frame clones only, minus some. The data show around 270,000 clones, 70% to 90% seen once. This sample comprised peripheral blood, obtained in a trial of Ad26.COV2.S vaccine versus placebo. The receptor was isolated from a person between 18 and 60 years old who received the Ad26.COV2.S COVID-19 vaccine or a placebo. V is TRBV6-2 or TRBV6-3 and J is TRBJ2-1; 7 nucleotides match TRBD2. The CDR3 region has the DNA TGTGCCAGCAGCGCCCGCCCTAGCGGAGGGTTCTTC. This gives the protein CASSARPSGGFF.